The clone carrying this T cell receptor (beta chain) was seen many times. Antigen specificity is unknown. The sample's time point: healthy volunteer bleed at 2 weeks. Unfractionated whole blood yielded total RNA. The record originates from a study of human T cells and chemical hapten exposure. Study-wide background: The study traced per-sample TCR yield variation mainly to small differences in pooled library volumes.

During construction of the library, unique molecular identifiers were attached to individual cDNA molecules for quantitative, reproducible TCR counting. Per the authors' pipeline: Ranging from roughly 23,224 to 750,000, TCR counts per sample had a median value of around 92,000. TCRdb redid the calling of the RACE reads with MiXCR, one entry per CDR3 protein. TCRdb, rather than the study authors, made the V and J calls. The profile covers tens of thousands of distinct CDR3 sequences, with 3.5% to 4.5% appearing a single time and about 1.6% taken by the ten largest. The V and J ends lost 0 bases and 2 bases respectively, with 8 bases between them. The CDR3 extends over 14 amino acids. Germline CDR1 SGHRS, CDR2 YFSETQ. Study observations and caveats: No shift was seen in TCRs above 1 in 1000 frequency with DPC sensitization.

The chain is built from TRBV5-1 and TRBJ1-2; tentatively, D is TRBD1 (5 bases). This sequence originates from a female donor in good health. Some clones in this sample may be carry-over from other donors' samples. Sequencing input: whole blood. CDR3 sequence: CASSLEGVNYGYTF. CDR3 nucleotide sequence: TGCGCCAGCAGCTTGGAAGGGGTAAACTATGGCTACACCTTC.